Presented here are 21 T cell receptor beta chains from one specimen sequenced in a study of blood T cell repertoires in COVID-19. TCRdb's copy holds only in-frame clones and misses some; the assay was immunoSEQ multiplex PCR. This sample has around 250,000 clones, with about 86% found just once. Sequencing input: PBMCs or T cells enriched from blood (not recorded which). These receptors all stem from a man over 45 who had recovered from COVID-19.

V and J are TRBV7-2 and TRBJ2-1; 12 nucleotides line up with TRBD2. The CDR3 consists of 17 residues. Trimming removed 5 bases from V and 8 bases from J; junction bases left unmatched: 13. Germline V lookup: CDR1 SGHTA, CDR2 FQGNSA. CDR3 sequence (DNA): TGTGCCAGCAGCCCAGGGACTAGCGGGTATTTGGGCGATGAGCAGTTCTTC. Encoded protein: CASSPGTSGYLGDEQFF.

In its sample, this clone was seen once. V usage is TRBV28 and J usage is TRBJ1-4; tentatively, D is TRBD1 (6 bases). The CDR3 consists of 21 residues. Trimming removed 5 bases at V and 3 bases at J, with 31 bases between. Germline values: CDR1 MDHEN, CDR2 SYDVKM. As DNA, the CDR3 is TGTGCCAGCAGTGCTTTACAGGGACCAAGCCGGCGGGCCGGCCCTAATGAAAAACTGTTTTTT. It is translated as CASSALQGPSRRAGPNEKLFF.

The chain is built from TRBV11-3 and TRBJ1-4; a weak D match, TRBD1 (5 bases). The CDR3 runs to 15 residues. CDR1 SGHNT and CDR2 YENEEA come from the germline V gene. V was cut by 2 bases and J by 5 bases, with 12 bases left in between. As DNA, the CDR3 is TGTGCCAGCAGCTTAAGTCTGGGGCCGAATGAAAAACTGTTTTTT. Translated: CASSLSLGPNEKLFF.

This clone has a single count. The chain couples TRBV7-3 to TRBJ2-2; 13 bases line up with TRBD2. Germline lookup yields CDR1 SGHTA and CDR2 FQGTGA. V shed 5 bases and J 0 bases; nucleotides not matched to a gene: 3. The CDR3 totals 17 residues. The CDR3 nucleotides read TGTGCCAGCAGCGAAGGGACTAGCGGGACGAACACCGGGGAGCTGTTTTTT. Translation: CASSEGTSGTNTGELFF.

The genes are TRBV15 and TRBJ1-2; D gene ambiguous. V dropped 2 bases and J dropped 4 bases, with 14 bases sitting between them. The CDR3 totals 15 residues. Per the germline V gene, CDR1 is LNHNV and CDR2 is YYDKDF (reference sequence). CDR3 region: CATSRPNSGSYGYTF. CDR3 nucleotide sequence: TGTGCCACCAGCAGACCGAACTCAGGCTCCTATGGCTACACCTTC.

This chain uses TRBV27 with TRBJ1-2; D perhaps matches TRBD1 (6 bases). The CDR3 is made up of 15 amino acids. V dropped 6 bases and J dropped 3 bases, with 17 bases sitting between them. CDR1 is MNHEY and CDR2 is SMNVEV in the germline V gene (reference sequence). CDR3 nucleotide sequence: TGTGCCAGCAGACCCCGGACAGCCGGGGACTATGGCTACACCTTC. Translation: CASRPRTAGDYGYTF.

This clone has only a few counts. The chain joins TRBV14 to TRBJ2-1; TRBD2 agrees at 7 bases. Unmatched junction bases numbered 6, after V lost 1 base and J lost 12 bases. The CDR3 is 13 residues long. CDR1 and CDR2 from the germline V gene are SGHDN and FVKESK. As DNA, the CDR3 is TGTGCCAGCAGCCAAGTTTGGACGGGAGGGCAGTTCTTC. Residues: CASSQVWTGGQFF.

The rearrangement links TRBV19 to TRBJ1-4, with D perhaps matching TRBD1 (6 bases). V was cut by 3 bases and J by 7 bases, with 15 bases left in between. This CDR3 spans 15 amino acids. The germline V gene has CDR1 LNHDA and CDR2 SQIVND (reference sequence). CDR3 sequence reads: CASSMDTGWGEKLFF. Here the CDR3 DNA reads TGTGCCAGTAGTATGGACACAGGGTGGGGTGAAAAACTGTTTTTT. The whole variable domain, remainder taken from reference TRBV19 and TRBJ1-4, is DGGITQSPKYLFRKEGQNVTLSCEQNLNHDAMYWYRQDPGQGLRLIYYSQIVNDFQKGDIAEGYSVSREKKESFPLTVTSAQKNPTAFYLCASSMDTGWGEKLFFGSGTQLSVL.

V and J are TRBV4-3 and TRBJ2-1; 7 bases fit TRBD2. The CDR3 has 15 residues. The germline gives CDR1 LGHNA, CDR2 YSLEER. The trim removed 4 bases at V and 9 bases at J, leaving 12 bases unmatched. Here the CDR3 DNA reads TGCGCCAGCAGCCTCAACGCTGCGGGAGCAGCTGAGCAGTTCTTC. Its translation: CASSLNAAGAAEQFF.

The chain combines TRBV19 with TRBJ2-5; D possibly corresponds to TRBD2 (5 bases). CDR1 is LNHDA and CDR2 is SQIVND in the germline V gene (reference sequence). Between the trimmed V and J ends, which lost 4 bases and 5 bases, there was a span of 8 bases. The CDR3 extends over 12 amino acids. DNA of the CDR3: TGTGCCAGTAGTAGCAGAGGGGAGACCCAGTACTTC. Residues: CASSSRGETQYF. The full variable domain, its missing parts supplied by reference TRBV19 and TRBJ2-5, is DGGITQSPKYLFRKEGQNVTLSCEQNLNHDAMYWYRQDPGQGLRLIYYSQIVNDFQKGDIAEGYSVSREKKESFPLTVTSAQKNPTAFYLCASSSRGETQYFGPGTRLLVL.

This chain joins TRBV11-2 and TRBJ2-5; D is perhaps TRBD2 (6 bases). CDR3 size: 17 residues. From germline, CDR1 is SGHAT and CDR2 FQNNGV. V gave up 2 bases and J gave up 3 bases, with 19 bases separating them. This CDR3 is CASSLSNGGTLKETQYF. The DNA for the CDR3 is TGTGCCAGCAGCTTAAGTAACGGGGGAACTCTAAAAGAGACCCAGTACTTC.

The chain couples TRBV10-3 to TRBJ2-1; the match to TRBD2 covers 10 bases. CDR3 length equals 17 residues. Germline V CDR1 and CDR2: ENHRY, SYGVKD. V shed 4 bases and J 3 bases; nucleotides not matched to a gene: 9. The CDR3 coding sequence is TGTGCCATCAGTGGGTCGGGTAGGACTAGCGGCTACAATGAGCAGTTCTTC. As protein: CAISGSGRTSGYNEQFF.

The CDR3 here is CASSLGAGGRYQETQYF. CDR3 sequence (DNA): TGTGCCAGCAGCTTAGGGGCAGGGGGCCGGTACCAAGAGACCCAGTACTTC. The chain couples TRBV7-9 to TRBJ2-5; TRBD1 matches 8 bases. Germline-derived CDR1 and CDR2 are SEHNR and FQNEAQ (reference sequence). J was trimmed by 0 bases and V by 1 base; bases with no gene match: 7. The CDR3 length is 17 residues.

The genes are TRBV15 and TRBJ1-2, with 8 bases lining up with TRBD1. Germline V gene lookup returns CDR1 LNHNV and CDR2 YYDKDF (reference sequence). This CDR3 has 15 residues. Trimming cost V 1 base and J 4 bases; bases outside gene matches: 5. CDR3 amino acids: CATSRGTGLTYGYTF. In DNA, the CDR3 is TGTGCCACCAGCAGAGGGACAGGGTTAACCTATGGCTACACCTTC.

For this clone: One end of the junction varies from germline; a read error may be responsible. The chain has TRBV29-1 and TRBJ1-3; TRBD1 matches 7 bases. CDR3 length: 10 amino acids. Per germline, CDR1 SQVTM and CDR2 ANQGSEA. Here the CDR3 reads CSVGGQGEFF. As DNA, the CDR3 is TGCAGCGTTGGAGGGCAGGGGGAGTTTTTT.

This clone came up once. The gene calls are TRBV29-1 and TRBJ1-1, with TRBD1 identical over 8 bases. The J segment lost 3 bases and the V segment lost 4 bases, leaving 4 bases of the junction unmatched. Germline V gene data show CDR1 as SQVTM and CDR2 as ANQGSEA. The CDR3 totals 13 residues. DNA for the CDR3: TGCAGCGTTGCCAGGGGGCTGGACACTGAAGCTTTCTTT. Translated, it gives CSVARGLDTEAFF.

The chain recombines TRBV9 with TRBJ2-7; TRBD2 might be the D (6 bases). Germline CDR1 and CDR2: SGDLS and YYNGEE. CDR3 length: 15 amino acids. V lost 2 bases, J lost 0 bases, and 12 bases lay in between. The CDR3 DNA is TGTGCCAGCAGCGTCGGGACTTTTAGCTCCTACGAGCAGTACTTC. Translated: CASSVGTFSSYEQYF.

This clone was picked up a small number of times. The V call is TRBV27, the J call TRBJ1-3; 8 bases line up with TRBD1. The V gene's germline CDR1 is MNHEY and CDR2 SMNVEV (reference sequence). Unmatched junction bases numbered 3, after V lost 3 bases and J lost 2 bases. The CDR3 is made up of 15 amino acids. As DNA, the CDR3 is TGTGCCAGCAGTTTCCAGGGGGCGGCTGGAAACACCATATATTTT. Its protein product is CASSFQGAAGNTIYF.

The chain recombines TRBV12-3 or TRBV12-4 with TRBJ1-1; D uncertain. Trimming took 3 bases from V and 0 from J, leaving 5 bases between them. The CDR3 is 13 amino acids. The CDR3 here is CASSLLMNTEAFF. As DNA, the CDR3 is TGTGCCAGCAGTTTGCTAATGAACACTGAAGCTTTCTTT.

The chain employs TRBV15 and TRBJ2-6; D call uncertain. The CDR3 length is 12 residues. Germline CDR1 LNHNV, CDR2 YYDKDF (reference sequence). Trimming left V 7 bases short and J 4 bases short, with 5 bases between. CDR3 DNA: TGTGCCACCATCTCCGGGGCCAACGTCCTGACTTTC. It encodes CATISGANVLTF.

The chain carries TRBV10-1 and TRBJ1-3; D is perhaps TRBD1 (6 bases). Germline V lookup: CDR1 WNHNN, CDR2 SYGVQD (reference sequence). The CDR3 contains 16 residues. V lost 6 bases to trimming and J lost 0 bases, with 15 bases between them. CDR3 DNA: TGCGCCAGCAGCGAAAACACAGGGATCTCTGGAAACACCATATATTTT. Its translation is CASSENTGISGNTIYF.